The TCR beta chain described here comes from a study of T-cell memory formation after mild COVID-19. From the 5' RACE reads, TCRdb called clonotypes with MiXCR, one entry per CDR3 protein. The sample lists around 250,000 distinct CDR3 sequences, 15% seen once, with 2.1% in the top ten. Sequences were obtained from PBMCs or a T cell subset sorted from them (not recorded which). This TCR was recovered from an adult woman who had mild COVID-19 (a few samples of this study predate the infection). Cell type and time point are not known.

CDR3 loop: CASSVGTGPWPQHF. Here the CDR3 DNA reads TGTGCCAGCAGTGTCGGGACAGGGCCTTGGCCCCAGCATTTT. The chain carries TRBV6-1 and TRBJ1-5; the match to TRBD1 covers 9 bases. Unmatched junction bases numbered 7, after V lost 4 bases and J lost 9 bases. Germline values: CDR1 MNHNS, CDR2 SASEGT. The length of the CDR3 is 14 residues.